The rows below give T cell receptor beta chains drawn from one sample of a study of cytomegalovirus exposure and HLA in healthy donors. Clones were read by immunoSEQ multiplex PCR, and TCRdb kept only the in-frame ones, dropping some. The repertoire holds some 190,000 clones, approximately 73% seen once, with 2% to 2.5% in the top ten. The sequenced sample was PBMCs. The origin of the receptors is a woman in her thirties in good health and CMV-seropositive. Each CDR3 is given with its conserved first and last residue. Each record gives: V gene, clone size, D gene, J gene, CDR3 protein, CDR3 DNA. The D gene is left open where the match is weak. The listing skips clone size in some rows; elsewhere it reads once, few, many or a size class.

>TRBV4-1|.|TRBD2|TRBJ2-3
CASSQGSSGIDTQYF
TGCGCCAGCAGCCAAGGATCTAGCGGGATAGATACGCAGTATTTT
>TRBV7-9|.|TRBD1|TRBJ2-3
CASSLGVGGRTDTQYF
TGTGCCAGCAGCTTAGGAGTAGGGGGCCGCACAGATACGCAGTATTTT
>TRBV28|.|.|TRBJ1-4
CASSFQGLQVNEKLFF
TGTGCCAGCAGTTTTCAGGGGTTGCAGGTTAATGAAAAACTGTTTTTT
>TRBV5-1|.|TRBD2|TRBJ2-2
CASSLIVAGGSGELFF
TGCGCCAGCAGCTTGATCGTAGCGGGGGGGTCCGGGGAGCTGTTTTTT
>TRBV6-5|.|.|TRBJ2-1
CASSFGGEQFF
TGTGCCAGCAGTTTCGGTGGTGAGCAGTTCTTC
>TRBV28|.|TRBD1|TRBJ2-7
CASSPGQGADYSYEQYF
TGTGCCAGCAGTCCAGGACAGGGGGCGGACTACTCCTACGAGCAGTACTTC
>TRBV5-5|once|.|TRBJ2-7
CASSGGLGYYEQYF
TGTGCCAGCAGCGGCGGACTCGGTTACTACGAGCAGTACTTC
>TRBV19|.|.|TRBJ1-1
CASSIRGEGEAFF
TGTGCCAGTAGTATAAGAGGGGAGGGGGAAGCTTTCTTT
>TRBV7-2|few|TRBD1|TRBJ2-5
CASSLVAGGPLEQYF
TGTGCCAGCAGCTTAGTAGCAGGGGGCCCCTTGGAGCAGTACTTC
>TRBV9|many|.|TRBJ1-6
CASSVAGQSSYNSPLHF
TGTGCCAGCAGCGTAGCAGGGCAGAGCTCCTATAATTCACCCCTCCACTTT
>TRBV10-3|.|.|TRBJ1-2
CAISFSGDGYTF
TGTGCCATCTCCTTTTCAGGGGATGGCTACACCTTC
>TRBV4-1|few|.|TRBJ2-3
CASSQAYGGNTDTQYF
TGCGCCAGCAGCCAAGCTTACGGCGGGAACACAGATACGCAGTATTTT
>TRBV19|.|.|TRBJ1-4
CASSMFEGKGEKLFF
TGTGCCAGTAGTATGTTCGAGGGAAAGGGAGAAAAACTGTTTTTT
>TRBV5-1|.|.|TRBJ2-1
CASSLPGLFDEQFF
TGCGCCAGCAGCTTACCGGGACTCTTTGATGAGCAGTTCTTC
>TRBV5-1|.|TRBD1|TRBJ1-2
CASSLTGGSGGYTF
TGCGCCAGCAGCCTGACAGGGGGATCTGGTGGCTACACCTTC
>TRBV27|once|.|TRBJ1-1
CASSLRLGGTEAFF
TGTGCCAGCAGTTTACGTCTAGGGGGCACTGAAGCTTTCTTT
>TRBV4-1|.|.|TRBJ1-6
CASKGRESSYNSPLHF
TGCGCCAGCAAGGGACGGGAGAGCTCCTATAATTCACCCCTCCACTTT
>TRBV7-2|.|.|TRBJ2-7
CASSLERASRVSFYEQYF
TGTGCCAGCAGCTTAGAACGGGCGAGCAGGGTGTCCTTTTACGAGCAGTACTTC